This entry features one T cell receptor beta chain sequence. The data were taken from a study of T cells in Graves' hyperthyroidism and ophthalmopathy. RNA transcripts served as the template for amplifying TCR beta CDR3 regions. First-round RT-PCR of the TCR CDR3 relied on the HTBI primer set. TCRdb analysed the multiplex PCR reads with MiXCR anew, one entry per CDR3 protein. The table includes fewer than 900,000 distinct CDR3 sequences, approximately 16% detected once. Patients with uncontrolled infections, other autoimmune diseases, pregnancy or lactation were excluded. The V segment lost 1 base and the J segment 2 bases; nucleotides outside the gene matches: 4. From germline, CDR1 is SGHDN and CDR2 FVKESK. The CDR3 is made up of 15 amino acids.

This clonotype originated in a man between 18 and 35 years old with Graves' hyperthyroidism. The sample taken for sequencing was blood. The V gene is TRBV14, the J gene TRBJ2-7; 8 positions match TRBD1. CDR3 sequence: CASSQGQGITYEQYF. For the CDR3, the DNA is TGTGCCAGCAGCCAAGGACAGGGGATTACCTACGAGCAGTACTTC.